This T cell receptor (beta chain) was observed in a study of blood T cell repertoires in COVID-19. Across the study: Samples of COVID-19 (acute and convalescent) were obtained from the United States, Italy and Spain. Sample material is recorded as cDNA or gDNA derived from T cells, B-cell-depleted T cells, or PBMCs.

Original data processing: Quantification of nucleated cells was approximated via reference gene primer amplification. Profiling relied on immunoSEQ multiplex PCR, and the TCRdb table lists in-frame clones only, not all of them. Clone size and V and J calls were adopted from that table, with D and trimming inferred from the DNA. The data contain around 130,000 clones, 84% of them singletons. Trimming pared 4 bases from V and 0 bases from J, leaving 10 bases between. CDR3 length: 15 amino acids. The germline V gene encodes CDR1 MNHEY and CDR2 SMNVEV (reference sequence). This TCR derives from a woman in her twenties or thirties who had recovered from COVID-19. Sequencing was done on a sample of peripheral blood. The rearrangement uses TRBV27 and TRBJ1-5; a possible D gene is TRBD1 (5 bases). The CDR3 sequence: CASSSLGGSNQPQHF. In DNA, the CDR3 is TGTGCCAGCAGTTCTCTGGGGGGTAGCAATCAGCCCCAGCATTTT.